This is a list of T cell receptor beta chains from one sample in a study of shared clonotypes between healthy human individuals. Libraries were prepared by immunoSEQ multiplex PCR; TCRdb keeps only in-frame clonotypes and omits some of them. The table records 2 million to 2.5 million clones, 95% of them present only once. The source material was naive CD4+ T cells sorted from blood. The receptors were gathered from a man between 18 and 29 years old in good health. Both conserved end residues are part of each CDR3. The D gene is left open where the match is weak. Rows may omit the clone size; those that give it use once, few, many or a size class.

j_call: TRBJ2-7; clone_size: .; d_call: .; cdr3_length: 15; v_call: TRBV7-9; cdr3_nt: TGTGCCAGCAGTAGTTCGGGGGTCCGCTCCTACGAGCAGTACTTC; cdr3_aa: CASSSSGVRSYEQYF
j_call: TRBJ1-3; clone_size: .; d_call: .; cdr3_length: 15; v_call: TRBV10-2; cdr3_nt: TGCGCCAGCAGTGACACAGGGACGTTGGGAAACACCATATATTTT; cdr3_aa: CASSDTGTLGNTIYF
j_call: TRBJ2-2; clone_size: .; d_call: TRBD1; cdr3_length: 14; v_call: TRBV5-1; cdr3_nt: TGCGCCAGCAGACTAACAGGGGATACCGGGGAGCTGTTTTTT; cdr3_aa: CASRLTGDTGELFF
j_call: TRBJ2-3; clone_size: .; d_call: TRBD2; cdr3_length: 14; v_call: TRBV5-1; cdr3_nt: TGCGCCAGCAGCCTCGAGCGGGGGACAGATACGCAGTATTTT; cdr3_aa: CASSLERGTDTQYF
j_call: TRBJ1-2; clone_size: .; d_call: TRBD1; cdr3_length: 16; v_call: TRBV7-2; cdr3_nt: TGTGCCAGCAGCTATCCCGGGGACAGGGGTAACTATGGCTACACCTTC; cdr3_aa: CASSYPGDRGNYGYTF
j_call: TRBJ2-1; clone_size: .; d_call: TRBD2; cdr3_length: 16; v_call: TRBV7-2; cdr3_nt: TGTGCCAGCAGCTTAGCCGGGGGGGGAACCTACAATGAGCAGTTCTTC; cdr3_aa: CASSLAGGGTYNEQFF
j_call: TRBJ2-7; clone_size: .; d_call: TRBD1; cdr3_length: 11; v_call: TRBV30; cdr3_nt: TGTGCCTGGGGTAGGGACAGCGAGCAGTACTTC; cdr3_aa: CAWGRDSEQYF
j_call: TRBJ1-5; clone_size: once; d_call: TRBD1; cdr3_length: 16; v_call: TRBV5-1; cdr3_nt: TGCGCCAGCAGCGACTTAGACAGGGGCCCTAATCAGCCCCAGCATTTT; cdr3_aa: CASSDLDRGPNQPQHF
j_call: TRBJ2-3; clone_size: .; d_call: .; cdr3_length: 16; v_call: TRBV5-1; cdr3_nt: TGCGCCAGCAGCTTGGTGGTTCCCTTGAGCACAGATACGCAGTATTTT; cdr3_aa: CASSLVVPLSTDTQYF
j_call: TRBJ1-2; clone_size: .; d_call: .; cdr3_length: 16; v_call: TRBV15; cdr3_nt: TGTGCCACCAGCAGAGGGGTAGAGGGGCGCGGCTATGGCTACACCTTC; cdr3_aa: CATSRGVEGRGYGYTF
j_call: TRBJ1-4; clone_size: .; d_call: .; cdr3_length: 14; v_call: TRBV5-1; cdr3_nt: TGCGCCAGCAGAACCCAGGGCACTAATGAAAAACTGTTTTTT; cdr3_aa: CASRTQGTNEKLFF
j_call: TRBJ1-3; clone_size: .; d_call: .; cdr3_length: 17; v_call: TRBV6-1; cdr3_nt: TGTGCCAGCAGTGAAGCGTCCGTCCGGGGCGCTGGAAACACCATATATTTT; cdr3_aa: CASSEASVRGAGNTIYF
j_call: TRBJ2-7; clone_size: once; d_call: .; cdr3_length: 13; v_call: TRBV7-6; cdr3_nt: TGTGCCAGCAGCCCAAACCAGGGCTACGAGCAGTACTTC; cdr3_aa: CASSPNQGYEQYF
j_call: TRBJ2-7; clone_size: .; d_call: TRBD1; cdr3_length: 16; v_call: TRBV28; cdr3_nt: TGTGCCAGCAGTCCGTCTCCGGGACAGGGGTCCTACGAGCAGTACTTC; cdr3_aa: CASSPSPGQGSYEQYF
j_call: TRBJ1-5; clone_size: .; d_call: .; cdr3_length: 16; v_call: TRBV28; cdr3_nt: TGTGCCAGCAGCTCCACATGGATTGGAAGATGGCAGCCCCAGCATTTT; cdr3_aa: CASSSTWIGRWQPQHF
j_call: TRBJ2-1; clone_size: .; d_call: .; cdr3_length: 12; v_call: TRBV28; cdr3_nt: TGTGCCAGCAGTCGCCGAGACAATGAGCAGTTCTTC; cdr3_aa: CASSRRDNEQFF
j_call: TRBJ2-1; clone_size: .; d_call: TRBD2; cdr3_length: 14; v_call: TRBV19; cdr3_nt: TGTGCCAGTAGCGGGAGGGCCACTGTCGATGAGCAGTTCTTC; cdr3_aa: CASSGRATVDEQFF
j_call: TRBJ1-1; clone_size: .; d_call: .; cdr3_length: 15; v_call: TRBV7-9; cdr3_nt: TGTGCCAGCAGCTTACACAGTCTGAAGGTCACTGAAGCTTTCTTT; cdr3_aa: CASSLHSLKVTEAFF
j_call: TRBJ1-1; clone_size: .; d_call: .; cdr3_length: 13; v_call: TRBV2; cdr3_nt: TGTGCCAGCAGTCTCTCCCGGGGCACTGAAGCTTTCTTT; cdr3_aa: CASSLSRGTEAFF
j_call: TRBJ2-7; clone_size: .; d_call: .; cdr3_length: 15; v_call: TRBV7-2; cdr3_nt: TGTGCCAGCAGCCGAAGGATAGGCAGTACCTACGAGCAGTACTTC; cdr3_aa: CASSRRIGSTYEQYF
j_call: TRBJ1-1; clone_size: .; d_call: .; cdr3_length: 14; v_call: TRBV7-3; cdr3_nt: TGTGCCAGCAGCTTAGGGGCCCCGAACACTGAAGCTTTCTTT; cdr3_aa: CASSLGAPNTEAFF
j_call: TRBJ2-2; clone_size: .; d_call: .; cdr3_length: 15; v_call: TRBV5-1; cdr3_nt: TGCGCCAGCAGCTTGTCAGGAGTGAACACCGGGGAGCTGTTTTTT; cdr3_aa: CASSLSGVNTGELFF
j_call: TRBJ2-7; clone_size: .; d_call: TRBD2; cdr3_length: 13; v_call: TRBV2; cdr3_nt: TGTGCCAGCAGTGAAGACGGGGGGTTCGAGCAGTACTTC; cdr3_aa: CASSEDGGFEQYF
j_call: TRBJ2-1; clone_size: once; d_call: .; cdr3_length: 16; v_call: TRBV7-2; cdr3_nt: TGTGCCAGCAGCTTGGCTACTGGGAGCCCCTACAATGAGCAGTTCTTC; cdr3_aa: CASSLATGSPYNEQFF
j_call: TRBJ2-2; clone_size: .; d_call: TRBD2; cdr3_length: 16; v_call: TRBV7-9; cdr3_nt: TGTGCCAGCAGCTTCCCTAGCGGGACGAACACCGGGGAGCTGTTTTTT; cdr3_aa: CASSFPSGTNTGELFF
j_call: TRBJ2-1; clone_size: .; d_call: .; cdr3_length: 16; v_call: TRBV4-1; cdr3_nt: TGCGCCAGCAGCCAAGAGACGGGAAGGTCCTACAATGAGCAGTTCTTC; cdr3_aa: CASSQETGRSYNEQFF
j_call: TRBJ1-2; clone_size: .; d_call: TRBD1; cdr3_length: 18; v_call: TRBV28; cdr3_nt: TGTGCCAGCAGAGTTAGTAGAGGGGGACAGGGTGGTGACTATGGCTACACCTTC; cdr3_aa: CASRVSRGGQGGDYGYTF
j_call: TRBJ1-2; clone_size: .; d_call: .; cdr3_length: 11; v_call: TRBV9; cdr3_nt: TGTGCCAGCAGCGCCGAGGGCGGCTACACCTTC; cdr3_aa: CASSAEGGYTF
j_call: TRBJ2-1; clone_size: .; d_call: .; cdr3_length: 15; v_call: TRBV7-2; cdr3_nt: TGTGCCAGCAGCTTAGCGTTAGGGACGTACAATGAGCAGTTCTTC; cdr3_aa: CASSLALGTYNEQFF
j_call: TRBJ2-6; clone_size: .; d_call: .; cdr3_length: 18; v_call: TRBV7-9; cdr3_nt: TGTGCCAGCAGCTACTGGGCGGGTCCGAACTCTGGGGCCAACGTCCTGACTTTC; cdr3_aa: CASSYWAGPNSGANVLTF
j_call: TRBJ2-1; clone_size: .; d_call: .; cdr3_length: 15; v_call: TRBV9; cdr3_nt: TGTGCCAGCAGCACCACAGACAGTCAATACAATGAGCAGTTCTTC; cdr3_aa: CASSTTDSQYNEQFF
j_call: TRBJ1-2; clone_size: .; d_call: .; cdr3_length: 13; v_call: TRBV25-1; cdr3_nt: TGTGCCAGCGCGGATTGGAAAATCCATGGCTACACCTTC; cdr3_aa: CASADWKIHGYTF
j_call: TRBJ2-7; clone_size: .; d_call: .; cdr3_length: 15; v_call: TRBV6-1; cdr3_nt: TGTGCCAGCAGTGAAGGGCGGAGGATCGGGTACGAGCAGTACTTC; cdr3_aa: CASSEGRRIGYEQYF
j_call: TRBJ2-7; clone_size: once; d_call: TRBD2; cdr3_length: 14; v_call: TRBV4-2; cdr3_nt: TGTGCCAGCAGCCAAGAACCGGGAGGGTACGAGCAGTACTTC; cdr3_aa: CASSQEPGGYEQYF
j_call: TRBJ2-5; clone_size: .; d_call: .; cdr3_length: 15; v_call: TRBV19; cdr3_nt: TGTGCCAGTAGTATTCAGGGGGGAACCGGGGAGACCCAGTACTTC; cdr3_aa: CASSIQGGTGETQYF
j_call: TRBJ1-4; clone_size: .; d_call: .; cdr3_length: 11; v_call: TRBV7-8; cdr3_nt: TGTGCCAGCAGCCAACAGGGTAAACTGTTTTTT; cdr3_aa: CASSQQGKLFF
j_call: TRBJ2-7; clone_size: .; d_call: .; cdr3_length: 13; v_call: TRBV5-1; cdr3_nt: TGCGCCAGCAGCTTGTCGCAGGTATACGAGCAGTACTTC; cdr3_aa: CASSLSQVYEQYF
j_call: TRBJ2-3; clone_size: .; d_call: TRBD2; cdr3_length: 17; v_call: TRBV28; cdr3_nt: TGTGCCAGCAGTTCCTGGACTAGCGGGGGTTCTACAGATACGCAGTATTTT; cdr3_aa: CASSSWTSGGSTDTQYF
j_call: TRBJ1-6; clone_size: .; d_call: .; cdr3_length: 12; v_call: TRBV7-2; cdr3_nt: TGTGCCAGCAGCTTTTATAATTCACCCCTCCACTTT; cdr3_aa: CASSFYNSPLHF
j_call: TRBJ1-6; clone_size: .; d_call: .; cdr3_length: 15; v_call: TRBV5-6; cdr3_nt: TGTGCCAGCAGCTTGGCTGGTGGAGGCAATTCACCCCTCCACTTT; cdr3_aa: CASSLAGGGNSPLHF
j_call: TRBJ2-3; clone_size: .; d_call: .; cdr3_length: 15; v_call: TRBV11-3; cdr3_nt: TGTGCCAGCAGCCTCGAAGGAAGGGACACAGATACGCAGTATTTT; cdr3_aa: CASSLEGRDTDTQYF
j_call: TRBJ1-6; clone_size: .; d_call: .; cdr3_length: 16; v_call: TRBV5-1; cdr3_nt: TGCGCCAGCAGGCCGCAAGAGAGCTCCTATAATTCACCCCTCCACTTT; cdr3_aa: CASRPQESSYNSPLHF
j_call: TRBJ1-2; clone_size: .; d_call: TRBD1; cdr3_length: 14; v_call: TRBV6-5; cdr3_nt: TGTGCCAGCAGTTACTTGACAGGGAACTATGGCTACACCTTC; cdr3_aa: CASSYLTGNYGYTF
j_call: TRBJ2-2; clone_size: .; d_call: TRBD2; cdr3_length: 15; v_call: TRBV6-5; cdr3_nt: TGTGCCAGCAGCCTAGGACTAGCGGGATCCGGGGAGCTGTTTTTT; cdr3_aa: CASSLGLAGSGELFF
j_call: TRBJ2-3; clone_size: .; d_call: .; cdr3_length: 14; v_call: TRBV18; cdr3_nt: TGTGCCAGCTCATCCGAGGAGGCTTACCGGGCGCAGTATTTT; cdr3_aa: CASSSEEAYRAQYF
j_call: TRBJ1-4; clone_size: .; d_call: .; cdr3_length: 15; v_call: TRBV14; cdr3_nt: TGTGCCAGCAGCCAGGTTCAGGGAAGCGGCGAAAAACTGTTTTTT; cdr3_aa: CASSQVQGSGEKLFF
j_call: TRBJ2-1; clone_size: .; d_call: .; cdr3_length: 15; v_call: TRBV9; cdr3_nt: TGTGCCAGCAGCGTAAACGGGTTGTCAAACAATGAGCAGTTCTTC; cdr3_aa: CASSVNGLSNNEQFF